This T cell receptor beta chain was captured by sequencing in a study of shared T cell receptors in the human thymus. This table comes from immunoSEQ multiplex PCR, and its TCRdb copy is limited to in-frame clones, with some not included. Among 700,000 or so clones, 80% to 90% were seen once, and the ten largest hold about 0.0098%. In germline, CDR1 is SGHTA, CDR2 FQGNSA. The CDR3 runs 17 residues. Germline trimming cut 1 base from V and 6 bases from J; bases unmatched to any gene: 8. These data were also filed under a second study, of human thymus T cells. Per that paper: Resections removed during corrective heart surgery provided the thymus tissue used. Seemingly biased V and J gene usage marked thymic and blood repertoires. Related studies found that unrelated individuals share highly overlapping thymic repertoires.

The sample taken for sequencing was thymocytes. The TCR originated in a girl under three years old with a congenital heart defect. V is TRBV7-2 and J is TRBJ2-1; 11 nucleotides align to TRBD2. In DNA, the CDR3 is TGTGCCAGCAGCTTAGTAGCGGGGGGGCCCCCCTCCAATGAGCAGTTCTTC. It encodes CASSLVAGGPPSNEQFF.